Detailed here is one TCR beta chain. No antigen is known for it. Base qualities are not recorded, but no much larger clone differs from it by a single base. This specimen's treatment or condition label, per the study, means: allogeneic hematopoietic cell transplantation with graft depleted of TCRalphabeta T cells and CD19 B cells. The transplant recipients were children given TCRalphabeta/CD19-depleted allogeneic hematopoietic cell grafts. Library method: PCR. The reads were generated on an Illumina HiSeq 2500. TCR library preparation used molecular barcoding, with unique molecular identifiers applied to normalize quantification of the TCRbeta repertoire. TCRdb cleaned the public reads at Q25 with fastp, built clones with MiXCR and kept in-frame beta chains. CDR3 protein sequences are deduplicated, and each keeps its most common genes and DNA. Present in this sample are more than 200,000 distinct CDR3 sequences, 20% to 30% of which were seen just once. The top ten clones comprise 4% to 6% of the sample.

The data originate from a study of T-cell reconstitution after alpha-beta-depleted transplantation in children (dated by TCRdb to the mid-2010s). About the investigation overall: Using TCR repertoire profiling, the study quantitatively followed how T-cell immune reconstitution unfolded in children after TCRalphabeta/CD19-depleted allogeneic hematopoietic cell transplantation. Broad study findings and their caveats: Over subsequent months, a decline in hyperexpanded clone frequencies was noted, and after one year, T-cell counts and TCRbeta diversity were mostly ascribed to newly produced T cells. Apparently early alphabetaT-cell count recovery about two months after transplant reportedly relied on only several hundred rapidly expanded clones derived from non-depleted graft cells. In some patients, the high TCRbeta diversity seen at day 60 was put down to recipient T cells and intrathymic progenitors that had survived conditioning.

CDR3 length: 14 amino acids, cysteine to phenylalanine. Left in the record is the CDR3 DNA by itself, 42 bases read in frame from the first base. CDR1 and CDR2 are read off the germline V gene as MGHDK and SYGVNS. This chain joins TRBV25-1 to TRBJ2-1; 10 central bases correspond to TRBD1. This sequence originates from a female patient aged 2-9 years who had a stem cell transplant for congenital amegakaryocytic thrombocytopenia, so the T cells may come from the graft donor. The sample was PBMCs, mostly from graft donor cells, taken 360 days after TCRalphabeta/CD19-depleted stem cell transplant. Here is the DNA: TGTGCAAGCGGCCGGGACAGGGGATACAATGAGCAGTTCTTC. It codes for CASGRDRGYNEQFF.